The 7 T cell receptor beta chains below come from one sample, sequenced in a study of cytomegalovirus exposure and HLA in healthy donors. PCR amplification relied on 60 Vbeta primers (plus 13 Jbeta primers). The method was immunoSEQ multiplex PCR; TCRdb's version includes in-frame clones alone and lacks a portion of them. Of 150,000 to 200,000 clones in the sample, about 86% were seen once. The material sequenced was PBMCs. These TCRs come from a woman younger than 35 in good health and CMV-seropositive.

This chain joins TRBV2 and TRBJ2-5, with 10 bases fitting TRBD2. Trimming took 4 bases from V and 1 from J; bases not matched to a gene: 0. The CDR3 length is 14 residues. The germline V gene encodes CDR1 SNHLY and CDR2 FYNNEI. The CDR3 DNA is TGTGCCAGCAGTGCTAGCGGGGGCCAAGAGACCCAGTACTTC. Translated: CASSASGGQETQYF.

The J gene is TRBJ1-6, the V gene TRBV27; D is unresolved. In germline, CDR1 is MNHEY, CDR2 SMNVEV (reference sequence). V lost 6 bases to trimming and J lost 7 bases, with 4 bases between them. The CDR3 has 11 amino acids. Written as DNA, the CDR3 is TGTGCCAGCAGGAGGAATTCACCCCTCCACTTT. Its translation is CASRRNSPLHF.

The chain couples TRBV18 to TRBJ1-3; 7 positions agree with TRBD1. Germline assignment: CDR1 KGHSH and CDR2 LQKENI. The CDR3 extends over 17 amino acids. The J segment lost 4 bases and the V segment lost 6 bases, leaving 15 bases of the junction unmatched. The CDR3 DNA sequence: TGTGCCAGCTCCGCAACTACCCGGGACAGAGACGGAAACACCATATATTTT. This encodes CASSATTRDRDGNTIYF.

The CDR3 spells CAWMTGKLGQPQHF. The DNA for the CDR3 is TGTGCCTGGATGACAGGGAAATTGGGTCAGCCCCAGCATTTT. The V gene is TRBV30, the J gene TRBJ1-5, with 7 positions matching TRBD1. Germline trimming cut 4 bases from V and 6 bases from J; bases unmatched to any gene: 9. Germline V gene data show CDR1 as GTSNPN and CDR2 as SVGIG (reference sequence). This CDR3 region has 14 residues.

The chain employs TRBV18 and TRBJ2-5; D ambiguous. This CDR3 contains 14 residues. CDR1 is KGHSH, CDR2 LQKENI, per germline. V was pared by 2 bases and J by 1 base, with 8 bases between. The CDR3 spells CASSPFPGQETQYF. Here the CDR3 DNA reads TGTGCCAGCTCACCATTTCCGGGCCAAGAGACCCAGTACTTC.

The V call is TRBV7-6, the J call TRBJ2-2; D is unclear. Germline CDR1 SGHVS, CDR2 FNYEAQ. V lost 1 base, J lost 1 base, and 10 bases lay in between. This CDR3 has 16 amino acids. The CDR3 DNA reads TGTGCCAGCAGCTTAGGGTGGAGTCTGAACACCGGGGAGCTGTTTTTT. This codes for CASSLGWSLNTGELFF.

V gene TRBV7-9 combines with J gene TRBJ2-5; D is unresolved. V was clipped by 2 bases and J by 6 bases, with 4 bases between them. Germline values: CDR1 SEHNR, CDR2 FQNEAQ (reference sequence). The CDR3 consists of 11 residues. CDR3 in amino acids: CASSLLQTQYF. The CDR3 nucleotides read TGTGCCAGCAGCTTACTACAGACCCAGTACTTC. Together with reference TRBV7-9 and TRBJ2-5, the CDR3 gives the full variable domain: DTGVSQNPRHKITKRGQNVTFRCDPISEHNRLYWYRQTLGQGPEFLTYFQNEAQLEKSRLLSDRFSAERPKGSFSTLEIQRTEQGDSAMYLCASSLLQTQYFGPGTRLLVL.